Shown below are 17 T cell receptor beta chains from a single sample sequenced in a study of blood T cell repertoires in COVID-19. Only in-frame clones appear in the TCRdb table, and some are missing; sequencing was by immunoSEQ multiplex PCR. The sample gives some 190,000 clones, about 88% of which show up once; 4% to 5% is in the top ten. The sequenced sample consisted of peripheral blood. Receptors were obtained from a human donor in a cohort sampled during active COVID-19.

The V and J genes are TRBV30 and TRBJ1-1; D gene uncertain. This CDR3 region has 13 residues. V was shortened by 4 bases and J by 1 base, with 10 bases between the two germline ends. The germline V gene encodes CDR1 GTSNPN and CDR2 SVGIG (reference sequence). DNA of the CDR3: TGTGCCTGGAAAGGCCCGGGGAACACTGAAGCTTTCTTT. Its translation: CAWKGPGNTEAFF.

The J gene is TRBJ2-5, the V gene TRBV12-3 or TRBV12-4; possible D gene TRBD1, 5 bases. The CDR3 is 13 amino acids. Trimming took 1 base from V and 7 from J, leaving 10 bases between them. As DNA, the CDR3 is TGTGCCAGCAGTTTAGACAGGCTCGGGACCCAGTACTTC. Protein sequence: CASSLDRLGTQYF.

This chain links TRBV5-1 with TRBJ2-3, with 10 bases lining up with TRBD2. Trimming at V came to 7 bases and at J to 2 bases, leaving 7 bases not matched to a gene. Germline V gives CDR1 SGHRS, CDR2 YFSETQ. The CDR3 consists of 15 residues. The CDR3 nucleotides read TGCGCCAGCCTTCGGACTAGCGGCCTCACAGATACGCAGTATTTT. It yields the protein CASLRTSGLTDTQYF.

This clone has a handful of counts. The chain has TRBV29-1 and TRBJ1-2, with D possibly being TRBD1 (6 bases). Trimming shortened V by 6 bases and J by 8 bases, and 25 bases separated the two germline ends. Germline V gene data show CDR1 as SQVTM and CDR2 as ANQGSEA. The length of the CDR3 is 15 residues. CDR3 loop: CSVRSVGQGLNGYTF. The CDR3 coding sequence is TGCAGCGTGAGGTCCGTAGGCCAGGGGCTAAACGGCTACACCTTC.

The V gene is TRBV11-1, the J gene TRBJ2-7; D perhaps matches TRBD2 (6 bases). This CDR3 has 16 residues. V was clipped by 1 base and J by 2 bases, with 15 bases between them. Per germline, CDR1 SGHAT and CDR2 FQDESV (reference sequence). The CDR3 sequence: CASSLDFSGAPYEQYF. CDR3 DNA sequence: TGTGCCAGCAGCTTAGATTTTAGCGGAGCCCCCTACGAGCAGTACTTC.

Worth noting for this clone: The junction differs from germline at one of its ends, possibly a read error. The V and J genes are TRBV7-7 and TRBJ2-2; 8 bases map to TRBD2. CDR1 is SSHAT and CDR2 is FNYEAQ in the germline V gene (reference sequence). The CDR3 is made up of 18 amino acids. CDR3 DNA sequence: TGTGCTAGCAGCTTAGCACAGGGTCGGGGGGGCCTACCCGGGGAGCTGTTTTTT. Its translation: CASSLAQGRGGLPGELFF.

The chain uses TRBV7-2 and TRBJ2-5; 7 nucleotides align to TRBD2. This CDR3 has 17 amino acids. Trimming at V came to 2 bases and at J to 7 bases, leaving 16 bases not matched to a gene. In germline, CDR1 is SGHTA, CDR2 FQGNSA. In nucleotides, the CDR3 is TGTGCCAGCAGCTTAAAACCTAACGGGGAGGGCTTAGCGACCCAGTACTTC. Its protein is CASSLKPNGEGLATQYF.

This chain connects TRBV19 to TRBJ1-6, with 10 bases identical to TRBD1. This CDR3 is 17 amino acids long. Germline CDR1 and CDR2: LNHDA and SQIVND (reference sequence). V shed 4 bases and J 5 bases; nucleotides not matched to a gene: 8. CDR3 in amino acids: CASSTFGTGANNSPLHF. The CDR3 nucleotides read TGTGCCAGTAGTACATTCGGGACAGGGGCGAATAATTCACCCCTCCACTTT.

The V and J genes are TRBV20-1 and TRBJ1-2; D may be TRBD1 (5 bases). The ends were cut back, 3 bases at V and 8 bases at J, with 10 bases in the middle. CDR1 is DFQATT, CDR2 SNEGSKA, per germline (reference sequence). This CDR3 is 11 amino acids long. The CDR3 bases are TGCAGTGCTAGTCGGCAGGGCGGCTACACCTTC. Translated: CSASRQGGYTF.

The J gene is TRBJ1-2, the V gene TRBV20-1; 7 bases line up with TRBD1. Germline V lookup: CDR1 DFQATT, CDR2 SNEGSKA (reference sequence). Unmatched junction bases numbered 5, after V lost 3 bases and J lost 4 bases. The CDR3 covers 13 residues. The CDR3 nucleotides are TGCAGTGCTAGTCAGGGACAGCTCTATGGCTACACCTTC. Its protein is CSASQGQLYGYTF.

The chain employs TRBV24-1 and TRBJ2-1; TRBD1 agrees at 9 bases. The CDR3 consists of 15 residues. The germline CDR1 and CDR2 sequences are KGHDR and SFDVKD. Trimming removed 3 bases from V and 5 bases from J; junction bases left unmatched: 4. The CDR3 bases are TGTGCCACCAGTGATGGGGGACAGGGAGACAATGAGCAGTTCTTC. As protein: CATSDGGQGDNEQFF.

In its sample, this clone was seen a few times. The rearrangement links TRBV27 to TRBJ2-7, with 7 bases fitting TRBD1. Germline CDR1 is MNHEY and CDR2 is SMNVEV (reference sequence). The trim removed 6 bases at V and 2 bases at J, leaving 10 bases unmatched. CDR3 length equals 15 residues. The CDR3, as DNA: TGTGCCAGCAGCTATTCGGGACAGCACCCCTACGAGCAGTACTTC. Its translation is CASSYSGQHPYEQYF.

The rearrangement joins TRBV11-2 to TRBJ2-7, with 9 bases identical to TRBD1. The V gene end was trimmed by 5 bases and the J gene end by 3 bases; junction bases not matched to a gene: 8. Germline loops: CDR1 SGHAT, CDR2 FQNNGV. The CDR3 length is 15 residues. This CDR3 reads CASSPTGTGYYEQYF. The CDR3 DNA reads TGTGCCAGCAGCCCAACCGGGACAGGGTACTACGAGCAGTACTTC.

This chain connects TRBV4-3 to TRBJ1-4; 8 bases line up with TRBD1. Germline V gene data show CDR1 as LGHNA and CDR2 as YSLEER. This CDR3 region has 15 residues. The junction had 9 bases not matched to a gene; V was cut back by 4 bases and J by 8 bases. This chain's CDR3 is CASSRGDRLGEKLFF. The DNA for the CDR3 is TGCGCCAGCAGCCGGGGGGACAGGCTGGGGGAAAAACTGTTTTTT.

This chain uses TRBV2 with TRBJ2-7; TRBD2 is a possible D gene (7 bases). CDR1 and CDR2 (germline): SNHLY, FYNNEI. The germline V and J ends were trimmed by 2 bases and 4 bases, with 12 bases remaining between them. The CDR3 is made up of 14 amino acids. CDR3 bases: TGTGCCAGCAGTGAAAAGGGGGGAGGGTACGAGCAGTACTTC. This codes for CASSEKGGGYEQYF.

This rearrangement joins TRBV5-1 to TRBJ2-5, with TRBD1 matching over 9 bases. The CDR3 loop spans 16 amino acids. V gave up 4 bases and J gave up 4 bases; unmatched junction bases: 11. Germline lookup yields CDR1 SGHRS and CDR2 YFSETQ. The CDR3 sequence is CASSTTGQGLAETQYF. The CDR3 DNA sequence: TGCGCCAGCAGCACAACGGGACAGGGTTTGGCAGAGACCCAGTACTTC.

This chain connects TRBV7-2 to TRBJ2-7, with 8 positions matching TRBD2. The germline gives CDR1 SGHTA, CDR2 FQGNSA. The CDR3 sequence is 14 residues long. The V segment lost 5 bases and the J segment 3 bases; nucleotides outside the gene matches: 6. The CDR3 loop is CASSPGLAFYEQYF. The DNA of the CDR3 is TGTGCCAGCAGCCCCGGACTAGCCTTCTACGAGCAGTACTTC.